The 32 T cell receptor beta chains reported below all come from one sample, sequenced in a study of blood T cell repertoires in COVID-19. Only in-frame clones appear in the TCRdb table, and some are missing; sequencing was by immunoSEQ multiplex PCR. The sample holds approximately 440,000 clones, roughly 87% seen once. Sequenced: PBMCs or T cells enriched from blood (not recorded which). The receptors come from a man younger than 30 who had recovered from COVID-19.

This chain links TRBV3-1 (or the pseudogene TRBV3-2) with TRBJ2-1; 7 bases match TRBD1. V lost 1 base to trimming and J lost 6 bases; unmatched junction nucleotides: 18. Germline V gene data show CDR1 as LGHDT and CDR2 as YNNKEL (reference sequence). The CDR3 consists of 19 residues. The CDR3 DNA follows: TGTGCCAGCAGCCAAGCTTGGCCAGGAGAGGGATACAGGGGCAATGAGCAGTTCTTC. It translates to CASSQAWPGEGYRGNEQFF.

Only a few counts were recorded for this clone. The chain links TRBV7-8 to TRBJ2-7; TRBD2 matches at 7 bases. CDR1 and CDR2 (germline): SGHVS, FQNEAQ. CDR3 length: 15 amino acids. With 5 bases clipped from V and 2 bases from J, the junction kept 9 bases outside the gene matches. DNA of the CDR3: TGTGCCAGCAGCGCGAGAAGTCTAGCGGCCTACGAGCAGTACTTC. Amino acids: CASSARSLAAYEQYF.

In DNA form, the CDR3 reads TGCGCCAGCAGCCAATTCCCTGCGGTAGCCGTCAATGAGCAGTTCTTC. Its translation is CASSQFPAVAVNEQFF. The genes are TRBV4-1 and TRBJ2-1; D not resolved. CDR3 length: 16 amino acids. The V end lost 2 bases, the J end lost 6 bases, and 17 bases lay between the germline ends. Germline V gene data show CDR1 as MGHRA and CDR2 as YSYEKL.

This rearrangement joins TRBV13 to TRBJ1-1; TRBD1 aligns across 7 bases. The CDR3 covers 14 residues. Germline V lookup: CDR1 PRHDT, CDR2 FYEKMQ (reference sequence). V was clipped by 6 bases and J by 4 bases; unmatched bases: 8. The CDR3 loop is CASRPGGRGTEAFF. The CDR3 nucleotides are TGTGCCAGCAGACCAGGGGGGCGGGGCACTGAAGCTTTCTTT.

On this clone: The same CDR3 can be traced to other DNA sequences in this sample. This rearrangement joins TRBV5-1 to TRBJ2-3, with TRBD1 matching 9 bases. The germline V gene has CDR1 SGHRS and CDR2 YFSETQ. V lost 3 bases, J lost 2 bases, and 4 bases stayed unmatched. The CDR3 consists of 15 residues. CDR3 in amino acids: CASSSGTGSTDTQYF. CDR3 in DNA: TGCGCCAGCAGCTCCGGGACAGGGTCCACAGATACGCAGTATTTT.

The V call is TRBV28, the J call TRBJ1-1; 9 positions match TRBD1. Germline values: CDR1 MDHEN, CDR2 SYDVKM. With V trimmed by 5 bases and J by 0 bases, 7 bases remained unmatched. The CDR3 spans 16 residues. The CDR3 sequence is CASSPPQGAMNTEAFF. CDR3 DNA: TGTGCCAGCAGTCCGCCACAGGGGGCTATGAACACTGAAGCTTTCTTT.

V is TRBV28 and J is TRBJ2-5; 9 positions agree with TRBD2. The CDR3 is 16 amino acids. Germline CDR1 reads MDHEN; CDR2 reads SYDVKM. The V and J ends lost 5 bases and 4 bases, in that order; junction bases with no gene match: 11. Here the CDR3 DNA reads TGTGCCAGCAGTACAGCCGGCGGGGGGGGTAGAGAGACCCAGTACTTC. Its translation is CASSTAGGGGRETQYF.

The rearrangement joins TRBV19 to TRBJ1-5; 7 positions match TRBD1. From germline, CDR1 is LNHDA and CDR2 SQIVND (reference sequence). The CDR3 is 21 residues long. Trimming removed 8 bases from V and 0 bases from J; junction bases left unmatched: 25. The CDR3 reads CASPWTGVSERRRDSNQPQHF. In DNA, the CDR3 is TGTGCCAGTCCTTGGACAGGAGTTTCTGAGCGGAGGCGGGATAGCAATCAGCCCCAGCATTTT.

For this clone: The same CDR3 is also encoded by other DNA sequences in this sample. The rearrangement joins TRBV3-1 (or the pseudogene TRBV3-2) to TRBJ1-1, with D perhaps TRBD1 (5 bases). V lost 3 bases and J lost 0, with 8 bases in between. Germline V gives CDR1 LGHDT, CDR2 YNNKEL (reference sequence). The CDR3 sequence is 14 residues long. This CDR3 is CASSQAGMNTEAFF. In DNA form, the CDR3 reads TGTGCCAGCAGCCAGGCAGGGATGAACACTGAAGCTTTCTTT.

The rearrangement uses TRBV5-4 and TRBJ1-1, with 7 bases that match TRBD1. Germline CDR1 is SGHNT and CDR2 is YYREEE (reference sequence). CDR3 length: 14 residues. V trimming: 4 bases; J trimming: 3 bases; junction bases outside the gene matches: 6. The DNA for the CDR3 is TGTGCCAGCAGCGGAAACAGGGGTTACACTGAAGCTTTCTTT. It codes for CASSGNRGYTEAFF.

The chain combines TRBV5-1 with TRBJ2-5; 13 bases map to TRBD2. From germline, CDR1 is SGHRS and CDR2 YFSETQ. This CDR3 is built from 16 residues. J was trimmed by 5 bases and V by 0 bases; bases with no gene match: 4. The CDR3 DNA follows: TGCGCCAGCAGCTTGGGGACTAGCGGGGGCTCGGAGACCCAGTACTTC. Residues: CASSLGTSGGSETQYF. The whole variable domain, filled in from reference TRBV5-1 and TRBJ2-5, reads KAGVTQTPRYLIKTRGQQVTLSCSPISGHRSVSWYQQTPGQGLQFLFEYFSETQRNKGNFPGRFSGRQFSNSRSEMNVSTLELGDSALYLCASSLGTSGGSETQYFGPGTRLLVL.

The DNA for the CDR3 is TGTGCCAGCAGTGAAGCGGACAGGGGTCGAGAGACCCAGTACTTC. It specifies CASSEADRGRETQYF. The chain recombines TRBV2 with TRBJ2-5, with 9 bases that match TRBD1. J lost 4 bases, V lost 0 bases, and 3 bases had no gene match. The germline CDR1 and CDR2 sequences are SNHLY and FYNNEI. The CDR3 totals 15 residues.

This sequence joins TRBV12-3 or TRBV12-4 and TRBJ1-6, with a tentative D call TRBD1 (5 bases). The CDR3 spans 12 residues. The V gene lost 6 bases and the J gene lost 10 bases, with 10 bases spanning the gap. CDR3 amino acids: CASRQGLSPLHF. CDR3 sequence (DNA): TGTGCCAGCAGGCAGGGACTATCACCCCTCCACTTT.

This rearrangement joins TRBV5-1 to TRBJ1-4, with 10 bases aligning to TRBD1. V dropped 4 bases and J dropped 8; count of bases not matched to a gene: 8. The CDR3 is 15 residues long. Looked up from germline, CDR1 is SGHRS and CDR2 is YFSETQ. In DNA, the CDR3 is TGCGCCAGCAGCATAGGGACAGGGGAAGGGGAAAAACTGTTTTTT. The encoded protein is CASSIGTGEGEKLFF.

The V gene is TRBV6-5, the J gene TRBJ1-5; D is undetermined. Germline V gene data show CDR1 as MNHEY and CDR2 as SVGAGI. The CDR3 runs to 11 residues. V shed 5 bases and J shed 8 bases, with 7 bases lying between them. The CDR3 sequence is CASSPREPQHF. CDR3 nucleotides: TGTGCCAGCAGTCCCCGGGAGCCCCAGCATTTT.

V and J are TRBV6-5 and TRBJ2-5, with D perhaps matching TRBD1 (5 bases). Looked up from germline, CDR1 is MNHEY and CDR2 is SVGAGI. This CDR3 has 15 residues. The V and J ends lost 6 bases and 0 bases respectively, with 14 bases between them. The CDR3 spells CASSRVGSDQETQYF. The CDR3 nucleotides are TGTGCCAGCAGCAGGGTTGGTTCGGACCAAGAGACCCAGTACTTC.

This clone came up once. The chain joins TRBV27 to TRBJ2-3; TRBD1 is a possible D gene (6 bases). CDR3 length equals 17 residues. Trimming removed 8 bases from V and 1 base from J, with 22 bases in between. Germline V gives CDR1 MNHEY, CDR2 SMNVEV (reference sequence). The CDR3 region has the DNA TGTGCCAGCGTCCGGGAATCCGGGACATTCGGCACAGATACGCAGTATTTT. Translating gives CASVRESGTFGTDTQYF.

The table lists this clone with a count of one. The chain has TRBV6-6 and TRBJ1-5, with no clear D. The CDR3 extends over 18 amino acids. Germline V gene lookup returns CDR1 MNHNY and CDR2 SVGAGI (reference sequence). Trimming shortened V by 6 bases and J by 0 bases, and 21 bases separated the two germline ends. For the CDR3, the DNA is TGTGCCAGCAGCCGAGCAAGGCCGGGGAATAATAGCAATCAGCCCCAGCATTTT. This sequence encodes CASSRARPGNNSNQPQHF.

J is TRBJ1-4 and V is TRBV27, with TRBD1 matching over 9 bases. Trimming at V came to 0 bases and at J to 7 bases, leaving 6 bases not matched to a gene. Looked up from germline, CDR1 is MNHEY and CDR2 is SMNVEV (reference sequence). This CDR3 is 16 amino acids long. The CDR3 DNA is TGTGCCAGCAGTTTATCAGGGGACAGGGTAGGTGAAAAACTGTTTTTT. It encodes CASSLSGDRVGEKLFF.

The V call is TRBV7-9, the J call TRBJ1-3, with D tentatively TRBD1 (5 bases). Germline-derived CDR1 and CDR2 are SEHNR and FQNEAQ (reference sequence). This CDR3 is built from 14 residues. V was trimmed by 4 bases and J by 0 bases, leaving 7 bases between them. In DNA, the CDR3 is TGTGCCAGCAGCTCGACAGACTCTGGAAACACCATATATTTT. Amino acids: CASSSTDSGNTIYF.

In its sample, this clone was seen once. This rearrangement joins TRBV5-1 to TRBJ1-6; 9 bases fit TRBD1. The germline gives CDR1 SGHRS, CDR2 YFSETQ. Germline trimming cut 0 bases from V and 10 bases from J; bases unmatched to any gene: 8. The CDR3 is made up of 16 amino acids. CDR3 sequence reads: CASSLGLQGAESPLHF. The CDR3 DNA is TGCGCCAGCAGCTTGGGATTACAGGGGGCTGAATCACCCCTCCACTTT.

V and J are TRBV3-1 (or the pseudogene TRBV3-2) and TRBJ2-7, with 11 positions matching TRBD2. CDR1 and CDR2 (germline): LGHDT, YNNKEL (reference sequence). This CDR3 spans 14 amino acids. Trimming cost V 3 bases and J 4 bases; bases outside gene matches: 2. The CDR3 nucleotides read TGTGCCAGCAGCCACGGACTAGCGGGTTACGAGCAGTACTTC. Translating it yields CASSHGLAGYEQYF.

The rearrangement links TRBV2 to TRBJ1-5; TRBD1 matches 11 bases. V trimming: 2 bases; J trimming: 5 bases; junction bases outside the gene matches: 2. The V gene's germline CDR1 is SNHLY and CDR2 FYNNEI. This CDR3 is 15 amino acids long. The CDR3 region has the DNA TGTGCCAGCAGTGAAAGGGGACAGGGGGATCAGCCCCAGCATTTT. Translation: CASSERGQGDQPQHF.

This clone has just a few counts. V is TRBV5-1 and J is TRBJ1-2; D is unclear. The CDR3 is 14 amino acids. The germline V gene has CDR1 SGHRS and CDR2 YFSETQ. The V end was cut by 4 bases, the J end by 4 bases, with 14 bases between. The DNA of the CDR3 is TGCGCCAGCAGCCCGGAGGGAGGTTCCTATGGCTACACCTTC. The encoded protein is CASSPEGGSYGYTF.

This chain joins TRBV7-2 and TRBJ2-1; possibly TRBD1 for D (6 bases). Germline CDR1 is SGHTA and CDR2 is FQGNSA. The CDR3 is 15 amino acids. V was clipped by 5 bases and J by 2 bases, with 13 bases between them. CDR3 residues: CASSLFEGAYNEQFF. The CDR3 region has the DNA TGTGCCAGCAGCCTTTTCGAGGGGGCCTACAATGAGCAGTTCTTC.

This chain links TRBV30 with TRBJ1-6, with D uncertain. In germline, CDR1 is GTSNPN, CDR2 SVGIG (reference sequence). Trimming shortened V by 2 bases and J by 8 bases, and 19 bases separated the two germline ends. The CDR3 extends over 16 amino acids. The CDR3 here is CAWSPNRDNGHSPLHF. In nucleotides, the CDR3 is TGTGCCTGGAGTCCAAACCGGGATAACGGGCATTCACCCCTCCACTTT.

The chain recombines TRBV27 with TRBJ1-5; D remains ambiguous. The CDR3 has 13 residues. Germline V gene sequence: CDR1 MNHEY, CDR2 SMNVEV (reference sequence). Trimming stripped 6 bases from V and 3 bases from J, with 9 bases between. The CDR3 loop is CASRLGYNQPQHF. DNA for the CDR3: TGTGCCAGCAGGTTGGGCTACAATCAGCCCCAGCATTTT.

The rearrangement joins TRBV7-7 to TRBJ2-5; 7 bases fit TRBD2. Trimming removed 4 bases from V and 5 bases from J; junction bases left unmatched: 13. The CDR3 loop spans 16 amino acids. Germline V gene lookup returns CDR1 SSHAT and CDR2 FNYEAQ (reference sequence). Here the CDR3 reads CASSSTTFGRKETQYF. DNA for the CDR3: TGTGCCAGCAGCTCCACAACTTTCGGGAGGAAGGAGACCCAGTACTTC.

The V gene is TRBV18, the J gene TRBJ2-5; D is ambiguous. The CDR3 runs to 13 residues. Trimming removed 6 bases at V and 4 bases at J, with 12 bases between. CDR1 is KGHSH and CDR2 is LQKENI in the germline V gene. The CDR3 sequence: CASSYSLGETQYF. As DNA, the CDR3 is TGTGCCAGCTCCTATTCCCTTGGAGAGACCCAGTACTTC.

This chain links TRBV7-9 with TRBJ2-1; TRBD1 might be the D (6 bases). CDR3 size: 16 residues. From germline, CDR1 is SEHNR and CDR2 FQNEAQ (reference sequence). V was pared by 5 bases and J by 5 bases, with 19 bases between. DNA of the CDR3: TGTGCCAGCAGCCCAAAAGACAGGAACGTGGACAATGAGCAGTTCTTC. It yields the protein CASSPKDRNVDNEQFF.

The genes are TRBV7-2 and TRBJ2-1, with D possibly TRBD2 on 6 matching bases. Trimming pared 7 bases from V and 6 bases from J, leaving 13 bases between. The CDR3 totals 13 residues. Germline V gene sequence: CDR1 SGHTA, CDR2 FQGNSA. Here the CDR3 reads CASTIQEGNEQFF. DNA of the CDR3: TGTGCCAGCACCATCCAGGAGGGCAATGAGCAGTTCTTC. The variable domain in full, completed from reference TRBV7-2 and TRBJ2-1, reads GAGVSQSPSNKVTEKGKDVELRCDPISGHTALYWYRQSLGQGLEFLIYFQGNSAPDKSGLPSDRFSAERTGGSVSTLTIQRTQQEDSAVYLCASTIQEGNEQFFGPGTRLTVL.

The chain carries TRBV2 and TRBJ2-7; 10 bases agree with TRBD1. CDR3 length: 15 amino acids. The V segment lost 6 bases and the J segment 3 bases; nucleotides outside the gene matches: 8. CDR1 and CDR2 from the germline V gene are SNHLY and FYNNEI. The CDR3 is CASRAGTGVGYEQYF. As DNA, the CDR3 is TGTGCCAGCAGAGCCGGGACAGGGGTTGGCTACGAGCAGTACTTC.